This T cell receptor beta chain was sequenced for a study of glioma-infiltrating T cells. There are a few counts of this clonotype. TCR alpha and beta CDR3 regions were amplified from RNA using iRepertoire nested multiplex PCR. Input was 100-400 ng of tissue mRNA or PBMC total RNA. TCRdb analysed the multiplex PCR reads with MiXCR anew, one entry per CDR3 protein. This sample has about 130,000 distinct CDR3 sequences; about 25% occur once, and the top ten carry under 35%. Germline CDR1 and CDR2: SGHTA and FQGTGA. The CDR3 extends over 15 amino acids. V shed 1 base, J shed 2 bases, and the junction held 4 bases outside the gene matches.

Sequenced sample: glioma tissue, nonneoplastic brain tissue, or PBMCs (not recorded which). This TCR came from a human donor with low-grade glioma or glioblastoma, undergoing nonglioma brain surgery, or in good health (not recorded which). This chain connects TRBV7-3 to TRBJ2-5; 7 bases are shared with TRBD2. The CDR3 reads CASSLSGTIQETQYF. In DNA form, the CDR3 reads TGTGCCAGCAGCTTAAGTGGGACTATTCAAGAGACCCAGTACTTC.